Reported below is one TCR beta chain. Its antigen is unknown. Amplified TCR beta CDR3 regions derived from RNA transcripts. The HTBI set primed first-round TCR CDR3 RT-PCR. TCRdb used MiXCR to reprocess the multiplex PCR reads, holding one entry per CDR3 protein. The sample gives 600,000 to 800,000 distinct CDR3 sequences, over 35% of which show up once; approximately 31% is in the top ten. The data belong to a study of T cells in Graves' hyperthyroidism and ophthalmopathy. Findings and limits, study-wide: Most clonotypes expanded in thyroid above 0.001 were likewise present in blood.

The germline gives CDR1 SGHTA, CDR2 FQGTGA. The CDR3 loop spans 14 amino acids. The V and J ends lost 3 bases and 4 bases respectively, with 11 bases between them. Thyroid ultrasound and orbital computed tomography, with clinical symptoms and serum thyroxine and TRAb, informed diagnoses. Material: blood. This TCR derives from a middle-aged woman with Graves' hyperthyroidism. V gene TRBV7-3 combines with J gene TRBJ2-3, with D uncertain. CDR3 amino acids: CASSLRMSSDTQYF. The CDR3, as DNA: TGTGCCAGCAGCTTGAGAATGTCCTCAGATACGCAGTATTTT.